The 28 T cell receptor beta chains presented below share a single source sample, sequenced in a study of blood T cells in healthy people across ages (dated by TCRdb to the mid-2010s). The library was generated by 5' RACE. The run used an Illumina HiSeq 2500. A second PCR of about 7 to 12 cycles was run with a J-beta primer mix and a sample-barcoded 5' primer. Through fastp at Q25 and MiXCR, TCRdb rebuilt clones from the public reads, retaining in-frame beta chains. Rows matching on CDR3 protein sequence are summarized as one entry with the most common DNA and genes. The sample data list around 1,500,000 distinct CDR3 sequences, and around two fifths of these were observed just once. The ten largest clonotypes hold approximately 7.9% of the sample. The sequenced sample was blood. The receptors were sampled from a young woman in good health.

The chain's CDR3 is CASRKGQGTDTQYF. The CDR3 bases are TGTGCCAGCAGAAAAGGCCAGGGCACAGATACGCAGTATTTT. The genes are TRBV6-6 and TRBJ2-3; D gene ambiguous. Trimming left V 6 bases short and J 1 base short, with 11 bases between. This CDR3 region has 14 residues. CDR1 is MNHNY, CDR2 SVGAGI, per germline (reference sequence).

The chain is built from TRBV12-3 or TRBV12-4 and TRBJ1-5; the match to TRBD1 covers 8 bases. V gave up 5 bases and J gave up 2 bases; unmatched junction bases: 8. The CDR3 contains 16 residues. The CDR3, as DNA: TGTGCCAGCAGTACGACAGGGGCGAGGCGCAATCAGCCCCAGCATTTT. Protein: CASSTTGARRNQPQHF.

The table lists this clonotype with a few counts. V gene TRBV28 combines with J gene TRBJ1-6, with a weak D call TRBD1 (5 bases). Germline CDR1 reads MDHEN; CDR2 reads SYDVKM. Trimming removed 6 bases at V and 0 bases at J, with 15 bases between. CDR3 length: 17 amino acids. CDR3 nucleotides: TGTGCCAGCAGCTTCGGTAAGGGGAGCTCCTATAATTCACCCCTCCACTTT. Its translation: CASSFGKGSSYNSPLHF.

This chain connects TRBV5-1 to TRBJ1-1; 7 bases are shared with TRBD1. Trimming took 4 bases from V and 5 from J; bases not matched to a gene: 11. The CDR3 has 15 residues. The germline CDR1 and CDR2 sequences are SGHRS and YFSETQ. The CDR3 nucleotides are TGCGCCAGCAGCGCCCGACAGGGTCAGGCTACTGAAGCTTTCTTT. Encoded protein: CASSARQGQATEAFF.

The rearrangement joins TRBV7-2 to TRBJ2-1; D is unclear. Germline values: CDR1 SGHTA, CDR2 FQGNSA. The CDR3 covers 14 residues. V lost 5 bases, J lost 2 bases, and 10 bases lay in between. For the CDR3, the DNA is TGTGCCAGCAGCGTTCTCCCGGCCTACAATGAGCAGTTCTTC. Its translation is CASSVLPAYNEQFF.

The chain is built from TRBV11-2 and TRBJ2-2, with 8 positions matching TRBD1. The CDR3 covers 15 residues. V was pared by 1 base and J by 4 bases, with 2 bases of the junction left unmatched. In germline, CDR1 is SGHAT, CDR2 FQNNGV. DNA for the CDR3: TGTGCCAGCAGCTTAGTGACAGGGGTCACCGGGGAGCTGTTTTTT. As protein: CASSLVTGVTGELFF.

V and J are TRBV25-1 and TRBJ1-2; D is possibly TRBD1 (6 bases). The V gene lost 3 bases and the J gene lost 8 bases, with 13 bases spanning the gap. The CDR3 is 13 residues long. Germline-derived CDR1 and CDR2 are MGHDK and SYGVNS. CDR3 nucleotide sequence: TGTGCCAGCAGTGACCGGGGGGGCGAAGGCTACACCTTC. It yields the protein CASSDRGGEGYTF.

The chain combines TRBV6-5 with TRBJ1-1; D may be TRBD1 (6 bases). Trimming took off 6 bases at V and 1 base at J, with 15 bases between the two ends. Germline CDR1 reads MNHEY; CDR2 reads SVGAGI. The CDR3 loop spans 15 amino acids. CDR3 DNA: TGTGCCAGCAGATCCGGGACAAAACCGAACACTGAAGCTTTCTTT. Translation gives CASRSGTKPNTEAFF.

This clonotype was recorded a few times. Sequence at one end of the junction differs from germline and may be a read error. The chain joins TRBV7-2 to TRBJ2-7, with TRBD2 identical over 14 bases. Germline V gene sequence: CDR1 SGHTA, CDR2 FQGNSA. CDR3 length: 14 residues. The CDR3: CASSLAGLAGERYF. The DNA for the CDR3 is TGTGCCAGCAGCTTAGCGGGACTAGCGGGGGAGCGGTACTTC.

This sequence joins TRBV7-7 and TRBJ2-7; TRBD1 matches 9 bases. Looked up from germline, CDR1 is SSHAT and CDR2 is FNYEAQ (reference sequence). The length of the CDR3 is 15 residues. With 5 bases clipped from V and 3 bases from J, the junction kept 8 bases outside the gene matches. CDR3 DNA sequence: TGTGCCAGCAGCCCACGGACAGGGGATTACTACGAGCAGTACTTC. Translated: CASSPRTGDYYEQYF.

This clonotype was detected only a few times. This chain joins TRBV6-1 and TRBJ2-1, with 14 nucleotides matching TRBD2. The germline CDR1 and CDR2 sequences are MNHNS and SASEGT. The CDR3 contains 16 residues. V was clipped by 5 bases and J by 8 bases; unmatched bases: 8. Here the CDR3 DNA reads TGTGCCAGCAGTAGACCGGGACTAGCGGGAGCGGATGAGCAGTTCTTC. Translation: CASSRPGLAGADEQFF.

As concerns this clonotype: At one end, the junction sequence differs from germline, possibly due to a read error. This chain joins TRBV12-3 or TRBV12-4 and TRBJ2-5; 9 nucleotides line up with TRBD1. The tail of the sequence fits TRBJ2-7 better, so the J call may be wrong. The CDR3 is made up of 15 amino acids. The CDR3 DNA reads as TGTGCCAGCGGTTTGACAGGGGGGGGTTCGGCCGAGCAGTACTTC. It is translated as CASGLTGGGSAEQYF.

Remarks on this clonotype: Compared with germline, one end of the junction differs, possibly owing to a read error. The V gene is TRBV27, the J gene TRBJ1-6; 9 bases align to TRBD1. The CDR3 has 15 amino acids. From germline, CDR1 is MNHEY and CDR2 SMNVEV (reference sequence). CDR3 coding DNA: TGTGCCAGCAGTTCTAGACAGGGGGGCAATTCACCCCCCCACTTT. Translation gives CASSSRQGGNSPPHF.

The genes are TRBV15 and TRBJ2-7, with a possible D match to TRBD1 (5 bases). V gave up 2 bases and J gave up 2 bases, with 13 bases separating them. The CDR3 consists of 15 residues. Germline CDR1 is LNHNV and CDR2 is YYDKDF (reference sequence). CDR3 DNA: TGTGCCACCAGCAGAACAGGAGTTGGGCCCTACGAGCAGTACTTC. Its translation is CATSRTGVGPYEQYF. Variable domain in full (rest from reference TRBV15 and TRBJ2-7): DAMVIQNPRYQVTQFGKPVTLSCSQTLNHNVMYWYQQKSSQAPKLLFHYYDKDFNNEADTPDNFQSRRPNTSFCFLDIRSPGLGDTAMYLCATSRTGVGPYEQYFGPGTRLTVT.

In this sample, this clonotype turned up a few times. The rearrangement joins TRBV11-1 to TRBJ2-5, with 7 bases fitting TRBD2. Germline-derived CDR1 and CDR2 are SGHAT and FQDESV (reference sequence). After removal of 1 base from V and 5 bases from J, the junction contained 10 bases not matched to a gene. This CDR3 contains 16 residues. The CDR3 DNA sequence: TGTGCCAGCAGCTTAGGGGGGACTATGCCCTCGGAGACCCAGTACTTC. Translation: CASSLGGTMPSETQYF.

The V call is TRBV5-1, the J call TRBJ1-6; D is unclear. Per germline, CDR1 SGHRS and CDR2 YFSETQ. This CDR3 region has 17 residues. V was clipped by 0 bases and J by 7 bases, with 17 bases between them. The CDR3 reads CASSLGSPPRGNSPLHF. CDR3 DNA: TGCGCCAGCAGCTTGGGGTCCCCCCCGCGAGGAAATTCACCCCTCCACTTT. Variable domain in full (rest from reference TRBV5-1 and TRBJ1-6): KAGVTQTPRYLIKTRGQQVTLSCSPISGHRSVSWYQQTPGQGLQFLFEYFSETQRNKGNFPGRFSGRQFSNSRSEMNVSTLELGDSALYLCASSLGSPPRGNSPLHFGNGTRLTVT.

This clonotype has just a few counts. V gene TRBV6-5 combines with J gene TRBJ1-1; no firm D call. From germline, CDR1 is MNHEY and CDR2 SVGAGI. The length of the CDR3 is 12 residues. V shed 1 base and J shed 5 bases, with 5 bases lying between them. The CDR3 nucleotides read TGTGCCAGCAGTTACTGGGGAACTGAAGCTTTCTTT. Encoded protein: CASSYWGTEAFF.

The rearrangement links TRBV14 to TRBJ2-1, with D perhaps being TRBD1 or TRBD2 (6 bases each). This CDR3 is 17 amino acids long. The germline CDR1 and CDR2 sequences are SGHDN and FVKESK. Trimming cost V 0 bases and J 7 bases, with 19 bases left between them. The CDR3 nucleotides read TGTGCCAGCAGCCAAGATAGAAGGGGGGCCATTAGGAATGAGCAGTTCTTC. Protein sequence: CASSQDRRGAIRNEQFF.

This chain joins TRBV9 and TRBJ2-1, with 7 bases identical to TRBD2. CDR3 length: 17 residues. Trimming removed 1 base from V and 2 bases from J; junction bases left unmatched: 9. Germline V gene lookup returns CDR1 SGDLS and CDR2 YYNGEE. In DNA, the CDR3 is TGTGCCAGCAGCGTAACAGGCCTAGCGGAGGCCTACAATGAGCAGTTCTTC. Protein sequence: CASSVTGLAEAYNEQFF.

This clonotype was counted between two and nine times. The chain couples TRBV4-1 to TRBJ2-1; tentative D call: TRBD2 (5 bases). V was pared by 2 bases and J by 0 bases, with 17 bases between. This CDR3 region has 18 residues. Germline values: CDR1 MGHRA, CDR2 YSYEKL. Here the CDR3 DNA reads TGCGCCAGCAGCCAAAAACGGGGTTCCGATAGCTCCTACAATGAGCAGTTCTTC. It yields the protein CASSQKRGSDSSYNEQFF.

The chain employs TRBV6-5 and TRBJ2-1; no firm D call. The CDR3 extends over 13 amino acids. In germline, CDR1 is MNHEY, CDR2 SVGAGI. V was trimmed by 6 bases and J by 4 bases, leaving 10 bases between them. CDR3 in DNA: TGTGCCAGCAGGGTGGGCCTGTACAATGAGCAGTTCTTC. It encodes CASRVGLYNEQFF.

A word on this clonotype: A much more abundant neighbour one base away suggests this may be a read error. This chain joins TRBV20-1 and TRBJ2-5; no definite D call. The closer fit of TRBJ2-7 to the DNA end suggests the J call may be wrong. The CDR3 has 14 amino acids. Germline values: CDR1 DFQATT, CDR2 SNEGSKA (reference sequence). The CDR3 DNA reads TGCAGTGCTATAGGACGAGCCGGAACCTACGAGCAGTACTTC. Its translation is CSAIGRAGTYEQYF.

This clonotype was seen more than once but under ten times. The rearrangement uses TRBV28 and TRBJ1-4; D ambiguous. Germline-derived CDR1 and CDR2 are MDHEN and SYDVKM. The V gene lost 9 bases and the J gene lost 3 bases, with 14 bases spanning the gap. CDR3 length: 14 amino acids. In DNA, the CDR3 is TGTGCCAGTCCCCATTCGACACCTAATGAAAAACTGTTTTTT. Protein: CASPHSTPNEKLFF.

The chain is built from TRBV7-6 and TRBJ1-1, with D possibly being TRBD1 (5 bases). The CDR3 is 16 amino acids. V was cut by 3 bases and J by 3 bases, with 17 bases left in between. CDR1 is SGHVS and CDR2 is FNYEAQ in the germline V gene. Here the CDR3 DNA reads TGTGCCAGCAGCTTCAAATCTTCGGGGGAAGACACTGAAGCTTTCTTT. It codes for CASSFKSSGEDTEAFF.

This clonotype was detected only once. V usage is TRBV4-1 and J usage is TRBJ2-6, with 9 bases matching TRBD1. V lost 2 bases to trimming and J lost 0 bases; unmatched junction nucleotides: 14. This CDR3 spans 21 amino acids. The V gene's germline CDR1 is MGHRA and CDR2 YSYEKL. The CDR3 sequence: CASSQTGQGGGTYSGANVLTF. The CDR3 DNA sequence: TGCGCCAGCAGCCAAACGGGACAGGGCGGAGGTACATACTCTGGGGCCAACGTCCTGACTTTC.

In its sample, this clonotype was seen once. A much larger clone sits a single nucleotide away, making a read error possible. The chain couples TRBV5-1 to TRBJ2-7; 7 nucleotides align to TRBD1. The CDR3 contains 14 residues. Germline V gene lookup returns CDR1 SGHRS and CDR2 YFSETQ. V shed 4 bases and J 10 bases; nucleotides not matched to a gene: 14. DNA of the CDR3: TGCGCCAGCAGCCGTGACAGGGTTGAAGAGGCCCAGTACTTC. It is translated as CASSRDRVEEAQYF.

The chain has TRBV4-1 and TRBJ1-5; unclear D gene. V gave up 0 bases and J gave up 3 bases, with 6 bases separating them. This CDR3 has 14 amino acids. Germline CDR1 is MGHRA and CDR2 is YSYEKL. The DNA for the CDR3 is TGCGCCAGCAGCCAAGATAGGGCCAATCAGCCCCAGCATTTT. Residues: CASSQDRANQPQHF.

Comment on this clonotype: Possible read error: a much larger clone is one base away. This chain links TRBV3-1 with TRBJ2-7, with 12 bases lining up with TRBD2. The J call is in doubt because the DNA end fits TRBJ2-4 better. Germline CDR1 reads LGHDT; CDR2 reads YNNKEL (reference sequence). This CDR3 spans 15 amino acids. The CDR3 spells CASSLLAGGEGIQYF. The CDR3 region has the DNA TGTGCCAGCAGCTTACTAGCGGGAGGTGAAGGCATTCAGTACTTC.